This T cell receptor (beta chain) was observed in a study of OX40 agonist ivuxolimab in advanced cancers. Sequencing was performed with immunoSEQ multiplex PCR; in TCRdb, only in-frame clones are kept and a portion is missing. The sample comprises 90,000 to 150,000 clones, 85% to 90% of which are singletons, and approximately 0.55% rests with the top ten. Findings of the study overall: Among the lowest peripheral clonal expansion occurred in 0.1-3.0 mg/kg partial responders. Antigen specificity remained undetermined for the expanded peripheral T cells.

With respect to this clone: The antigen is unknown.

The CDR3 length is 14 residues. Source: CD4+ or CD8+ T cells sorted from blood, taken in a trial of the OX40 agonist ivuxolimab. The chain uses TRBV21-1 and TRBJ2-5; TRBD1 was called by the table and not checked on the DNA. TRBV21-1 is marked as a pseudogene. The TCR originated in an adult with an advanced solid tumor such as melanoma, head and neck, liver or kidney cancer. CDR3 nucleotide sequence: TGTGCCAGCAGCAAGGGTTCAGGGCAAGAGACCCAGTACTTC. Residues: CASSKGSGQETQYF.